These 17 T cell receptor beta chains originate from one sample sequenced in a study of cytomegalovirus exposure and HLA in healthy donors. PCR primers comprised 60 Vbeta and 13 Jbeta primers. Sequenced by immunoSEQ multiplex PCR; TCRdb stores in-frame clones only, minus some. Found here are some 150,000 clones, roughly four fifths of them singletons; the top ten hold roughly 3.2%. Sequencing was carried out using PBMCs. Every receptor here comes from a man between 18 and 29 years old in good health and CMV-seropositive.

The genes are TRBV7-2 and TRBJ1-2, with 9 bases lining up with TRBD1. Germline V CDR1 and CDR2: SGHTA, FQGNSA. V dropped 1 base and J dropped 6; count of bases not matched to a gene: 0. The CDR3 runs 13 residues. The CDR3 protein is CASSLDRGHGYTF. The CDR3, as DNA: TGTGCCAGCAGCTTAGACAGGGGGCATGGCTACACCTTC. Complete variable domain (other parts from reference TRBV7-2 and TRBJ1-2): GAGVSQSPSNKVTEKGKDVELRCDPISGHTALYWYRQSLGQGLEFLIYFQGNSAPDKSGLPSDRFSAERTGGSVSTLTIQRTQQEDSAVYLCASSLDRGHGYTFGSGTRLTVV.

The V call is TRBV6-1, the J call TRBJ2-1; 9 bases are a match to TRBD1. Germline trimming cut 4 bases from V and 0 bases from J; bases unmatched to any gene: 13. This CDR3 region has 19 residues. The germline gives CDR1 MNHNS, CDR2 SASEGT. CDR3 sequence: CASSAQGARLPSSYNEQFF. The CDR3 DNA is TGTGCCAGCAGTGCACAGGGGGCGCGGTTGCCGAGCTCCTACAATGAGCAGTTCTTC.

CDR3 region: CASSFPGVSGNTIYF. Here the CDR3 DNA reads TGTGCCAGCAGCTTCCCGGGTGTATCTGGAAACACCATATATTTT. The chain couples TRBV5-8 to TRBJ1-3; D gene unclear. Deletions cut 2 bases from V and 1 base from J, with 10 bases between. The CDR3 totals 15 residues. CDR1 and CDR2 from the germline V gene are SGHTS and YDEGEE.

Here the CDR3 DNA reads TGTGCCATCAGTGAGTCGGGCGGGAGCTCCTACGAGCAGTACTTC. Translating gives CAISESGGSSYEQYF. The chain joins TRBV10-3 to TRBJ2-7; 7 bases agree with TRBD2. The germline V gene has CDR1 ENHRY and CDR2 SYGVKD. The V and J ends lost 0 bases and 0 bases, in that order; junction bases with no gene match: 2. The CDR3 totals 15 residues.

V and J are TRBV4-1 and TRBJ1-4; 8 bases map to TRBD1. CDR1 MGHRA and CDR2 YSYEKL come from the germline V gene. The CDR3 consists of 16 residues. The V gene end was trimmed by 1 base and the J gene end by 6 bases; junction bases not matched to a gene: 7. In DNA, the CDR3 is TGCGCCAGCAGCCAAGGTGGACAGGGAGGGTATGAAAAACTGTTTTTT. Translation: CASSQGGQGGYEKLFF.

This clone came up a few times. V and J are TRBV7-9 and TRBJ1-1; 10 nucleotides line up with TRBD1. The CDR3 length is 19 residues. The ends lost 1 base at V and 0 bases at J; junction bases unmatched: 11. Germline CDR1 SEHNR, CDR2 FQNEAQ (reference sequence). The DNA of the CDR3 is TGTGCCAGCAGCTTAGGATGGGACAGGGGCTCTTTGATGAACACTGAAGCTTTCTTT. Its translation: CASSLGWDRGSLMNTEAFF.

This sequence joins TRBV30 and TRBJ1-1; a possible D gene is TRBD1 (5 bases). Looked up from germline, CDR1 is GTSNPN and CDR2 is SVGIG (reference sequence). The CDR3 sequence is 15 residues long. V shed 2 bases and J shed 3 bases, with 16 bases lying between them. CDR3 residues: CAWSSHGGGDTEAFF. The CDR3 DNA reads TGTGCCTGGAGTTCCCACGGGGGAGGGGACACTGAAGCTTTCTTT.

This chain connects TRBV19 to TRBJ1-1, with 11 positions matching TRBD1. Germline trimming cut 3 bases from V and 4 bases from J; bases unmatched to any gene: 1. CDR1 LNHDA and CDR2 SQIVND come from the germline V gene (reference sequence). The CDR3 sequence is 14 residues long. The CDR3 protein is CASSMGTGGTEAFF. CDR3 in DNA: TGTGCCAGTAGTATGGGGACAGGGGGCACTGAAGCTTTCTTT.

CDR3 in DNA: TGTGCCAGCAGTCCAAGTCCCGACCCATTGAGGCTACAGTTCTTC. Translated: CASSPSPDPLRLQFF. V gene TRBV7-3 combines with J gene TRBJ2-1; no definite D call. The germline V gene encodes CDR1 SGHTA and CDR2 FQGTGA. Trimming pared 6 bases from V and 13 bases from J, leaving 25 bases between. This CDR3 comprises 15 residues.

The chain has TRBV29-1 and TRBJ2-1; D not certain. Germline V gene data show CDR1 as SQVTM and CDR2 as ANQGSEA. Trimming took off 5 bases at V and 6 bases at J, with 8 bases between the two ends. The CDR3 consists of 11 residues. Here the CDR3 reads CSVLGPNEQFF. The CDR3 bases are TGCAGCGTTTTGGGCCCCAATGAGCAGTTCTTC.

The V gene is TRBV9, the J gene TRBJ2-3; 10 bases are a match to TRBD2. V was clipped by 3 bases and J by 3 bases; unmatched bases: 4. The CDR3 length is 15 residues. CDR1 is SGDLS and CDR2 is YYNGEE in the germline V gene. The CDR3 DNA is TGTGCCAGCAGCGAGCGGGAGGGTTTTACAGATACGCAGTATTTT. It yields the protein CASSEREGFTDTQYF.

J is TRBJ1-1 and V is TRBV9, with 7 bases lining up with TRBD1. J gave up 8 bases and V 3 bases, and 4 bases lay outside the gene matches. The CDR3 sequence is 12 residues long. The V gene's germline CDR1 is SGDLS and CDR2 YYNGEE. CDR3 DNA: TGTGCCAGCAGCGAAAAGGGGGCGGAAGCTTTCTTT. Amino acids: CASSEKGAEAFF.

As DNA, the CDR3 is TGTGCCTGGCGCACAGGGGTGAACACTGAAGCTTTCTTT. This codes for CAWRTGVNTEAFF. The chain combines TRBV30 with TRBJ1-1; 7 nucleotides align to TRBD1. CDR1 and CDR2 (germline): GTSNPN, SVGIG (reference sequence). Losses at the gene ends were 5 bases for V and 0 bases for J; bases not matched to a gene: 3. The CDR3 contains 13 residues.

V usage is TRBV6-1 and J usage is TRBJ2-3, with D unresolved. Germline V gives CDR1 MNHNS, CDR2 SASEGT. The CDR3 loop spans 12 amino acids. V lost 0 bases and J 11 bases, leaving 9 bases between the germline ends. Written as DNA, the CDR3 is TGTGCCAGCAGTGAAGCCGACTGGTTGCAGTATTTT. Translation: CASSEADWLQYF.

CDR3 region: CASSLGGLQETQYF. In DNA form, the CDR3 reads TGTGCCAGCAGCTTAGGGGGGCTACAAGAGACCCAGTACTTC. This chain links TRBV11-3 with TRBJ2-5; a possible D gene is TRBD1 (6 bases). Trimming took 1 base from V and 2 from J, leaving 8 bases between them. The CDR3 length is 14 residues. CDR1 is SGHNT and CDR2 is YENEEA in the germline V gene.

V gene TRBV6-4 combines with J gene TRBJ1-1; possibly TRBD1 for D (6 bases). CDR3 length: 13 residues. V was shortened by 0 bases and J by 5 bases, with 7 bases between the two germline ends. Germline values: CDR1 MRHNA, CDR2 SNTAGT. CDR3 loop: CASSDSGGTEAFF. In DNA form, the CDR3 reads TGTGCCAGCAGTGACTCAGGGGGAACTGAAGCTTTCTTT.

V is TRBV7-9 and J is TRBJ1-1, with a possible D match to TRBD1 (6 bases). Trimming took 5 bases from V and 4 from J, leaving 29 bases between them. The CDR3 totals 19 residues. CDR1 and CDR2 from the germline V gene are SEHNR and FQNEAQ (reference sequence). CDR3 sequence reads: CASSLLGFRGGDKGTEAFF. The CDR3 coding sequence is TGTGCCAGCAGCCTCCTCGGGTTCAGAGGGGGGGATAAGGGCACTGAAGCTTTCTTT.